This T cell receptor beta chain was captured by sequencing in a study of cytomegalovirus exposure and HLA in healthy donors. Study outcomes and limitations: With later analysis, a missense DCLRE1C variant became linked to TCR beta V- and J-gene trimming. Later on, analysis showed that most CMV-associated TCR beta chains appeared to be HLA-restricted.

PCR amplification relied on 60 Vbeta primers (plus 13 Jbeta primers). Profiled with immunoSEQ multiplex PCR; TCRdb holds only in-frame clones, not every one. Of over 150,000 clones in the sample, over 70% were seen once. A note on this clone: Its cognate antigen is unknown.

V was cut by 4 bases and J by 5 bases, with 18 bases left in between. In germline, CDR1 is LNHDA, CDR2 SQIVND (reference sequence). This CDR3 region has 15 residues. The sequence derives from a male donor in good health and CMV-seropositive. The specimen was PBMCs. The V call is TRBV19, the J call TRBJ2-7; TRBD2 might be the D (7 bases). The CDR3 bases are TGTGCCAGTAGTACCTCGTCGGGGGGCAGGCACGAGCAGTACTTC. Translation: CASSTSSGGRHEQYF.